The next 20 T cell receptor beta chains were all read from a single sample in a study of blood T cells in healthy people across ages. Then a second PCR, running roughly 6 to 12 cycles, was carried out with a sample-barcoded 5' primer and a J-beta primer mix. TCRdb re-derived calls from the 5' RACE reads in MiXCR, one entry per CDR3 protein. The table shows 650,000 to 1,000,000 distinct CDR3 sequences, with under 40% occurring only once. The sequenced material came from blood. Receptors were obtained from a man between 18 and 35 years old in good health.

In this sample, this clonotype turned up a few times. The CDR3 here is CASSTTGTGTDTQYF. CDR3 nucleotide sequence: TGTGCCAGCAGTACTACCGGGACCGGCACAGATACGCAGTATTTT. This rearrangement joins TRBV12-3 or TRBV12-4 to TRBJ2-3; D assignment may be TRBD1 or TRBD2 (5 bases each). V shed 5 bases and J shed 1 base, with 13 bases lying between them. The CDR3 extends over 15 amino acids.

The chain is built from TRBV12-3 or TRBV12-4 and TRBJ2-7; 10 bases are a match to TRBD1. Trimming took 6 bases from V and 2 from J; bases not matched to a gene: 4. The CDR3 has 14 residues. In nucleotides, the CDR3 is TGTGCCAGCAGCATGGGGACAGGGGCCTACGAGCAGTACTTC. Its protein is CASSMGTGAYEQYF.

The rearrangement links TRBV6-5 to TRBJ1-5, with D maybe TRBD1 (6 bases). V shed 0 bases and J shed 2 bases, with 14 bases lying between them. Germline V gives CDR1 MNHEY, CDR2 SVGAGI. The CDR3 totals 17 residues. Here the CDR3 DNA reads TGTGCCAGCAGTTACTCAGGCGTCAGGGGAGGCAATCAGCCCCAGCATTTT. Its translation: CASSYSGVRGGNQPQHF.

This clonotype occurred a few times. The chain recombines TRBV5-1 with TRBJ2-1; 7 bases are shared with TRBD1. Germline CDR1 and CDR2: SGHRS and YFSETQ. The CDR3 is 15 amino acids. The J segment lost 5 bases and the V segment lost 0 bases, leaving 5 bases of the junction unmatched. The CDR3 here is CASSLEGTDNNEQFF. CDR3 nucleotide sequence: TGCGCCAGCAGCTTGGAAGGGACAGACAACAATGAGCAGTTCTTC.

V is TRBV2 and J is TRBJ1-2; D not resolved. Per the germline V gene, CDR1 is SNHLY and CDR2 is FYNNEI. The CDR3 length is 12 residues. Trimming took off 4 bases at V and 8 bases at J, with 11 bases between the two ends. The CDR3 sequence: CASSGLGSGYTF. The CDR3 DNA sequence: TGTGCCAGCAGTGGGCTCGGGTCAGGCTACACCTTC.

In its sample, this clonotype was seen a few times. The chain employs TRBV25-1 and TRBJ2-5, with D possibly matching TRBD1 (5 bases). Germline lookup yields CDR1 MGHDK and CDR2 SYGVNS. Trimming stripped 1 base from V and 5 bases from J, with 11 bases between. There are 14 residues in the CDR3. CDR3 sequence (DNA): TGTGCCAGCAGTGAATTCCGGCAGGGCGAGACCCAGTACTTC. This encodes CASSEFRQGETQYF.

This chain uses TRBV4-1 with TRBJ1-6; TRBD1 is a possible D gene (5 bases). V lost 0 bases and J 0 bases, leaving 6 bases between the germline ends. The CDR3 contains 16 residues. CDR1 is MGHRA, CDR2 YSYEKL, per germline. The CDR3 loop reads CASSQEGDSYNSPLHF. CDR3 in DNA: TGCGCCAGCAGCCAAGAAGGGGACTCCTATAATTCACCCCTCCACTTT.

The CDR3 nucleotides read TGTGCCAGCAGTGAAGTACGAGACAGAGCATATGGAAAACTGTTTTTT. This gives the protein CASSEVRDRAYGKLFF. This sequence joins TRBV2 and TRBJ1-4; possibly TRBD1 for D (5 bases). With 1 base removed from V and 10 bases from J, the gap between germline ends came to 19 bases. The CDR3 is 16 residues long. Germline V lookup: CDR1 SNHLY, CDR2 FYNNEI.

This sequence joins TRBV2 and TRBJ1-1; the D gene is possibly TRBD1 (6 bases). V lost 6 bases and J lost 4, with 15 bases in between. The CDR3 has 14 residues. Germline loops: CDR1 SNHLY, CDR2 FYNNEI. CDR3 amino acids: CASRQERGGTEAFF. The CDR3 coding sequence is TGTGCCAGCAGACAGGAGAGGGGGGGCACTGAAGCTTTCTTT.

Of note for this clonotype: A much larger clone differs from this one at a single base, so this may be a read error. This chain links TRBV7-9 with TRBJ2-5; D is uncertain. TRBJ2-1 matches the DNA end more closely, so the J call is doubtful. Germline assignment: CDR1 SEHNR and CDR2 FQNEAQ (reference sequence). The CDR3 has 14 amino acids. The DNA for the CDR3 is TGTGCCAGCAGCTTAGTCACCACTCTAGAGACCCAGTTCTTC. This encodes CASSLVTTLETQFF.

The chain is built from TRBV29-1 and TRBJ1-1, with D possibly TRBD1 on 5 matching bases. The CDR3 totals 12 residues. Germline assignment: CDR1 SQVTM and CDR2 ANQGSEA. With 2 bases removed from V and 7 bases from J, the gap between germline ends came to 11 bases. The CDR3: CSVEKGTYEAFF. In DNA, the CDR3 is TGCAGCGTTGAAAAAGGGACCTATGAAGCTTTCTTT.

This clonotype has a count of ten or more. The genes are TRBV15 and TRBJ1-5; D remains unclear. This CDR3 contains 13 residues. The ends were cut back, 5 bases at V and 3 bases at J, with 8 bases in the middle. Germline lookup yields CDR1 LNHNV and CDR2 YYDKDF (reference sequence). The CDR3 region has the DNA TGTGCCACCAGCCCGTGGGTCAATCAGCCCCAGCATTTT. Protein: CATSPWVNQPQHF.

This clonotype was recorded a few times. The rearrangement links TRBV20-1 to TRBJ1-2; 8 bases map to TRBD1. V lost 1 base, J lost 6 bases, and 10 bases stayed unmatched. Germline-derived CDR1 and CDR2 are DFQATT and SNEGSKA (reference sequence). The CDR3 has 15 residues. The CDR3, as DNA: TGCAGTGCTAGAGGGGCAGGGGGCGAGGAGAATGGCTACACCTTC. It is translated as CSARGAGGEENGYTF.

The rearrangement uses TRBV20-1 and TRBJ1-2, with 10 bases that match TRBD1. Germline-derived CDR1 and CDR2 are DFQATT and SNEGSKA (reference sequence). The CDR3 is 14 amino acids. Unmatched junction bases numbered 11, after V lost 5 bases and J lost 8 bases. The CDR3 bases are TGCAGTGCTGGGAGCCCGGGACAGGGGACGGGCTACACCTTC. This encodes CSAGSPGQGTGYTF.

The chain links TRBV6-6 to TRBJ1-1; D unresolved. The CDR3 runs 14 residues. CDR1 is MNHNY, CDR2 SVGAGI, per germline (reference sequence). Trimming left V 4 bases short and J 0 bases short, with 9 bases between. The CDR3 sequence: CASSLELMNTEAFF. The CDR3 DNA follows: TGTGCCAGCAGTTTAGAACTTATGAACACTGAAGCTTTCTTT.

Only one count was recorded for this clonotype. Just one base apart from a much larger clone, this may be a read error. The rearrangement joins TRBV29-1 to TRBJ2-1, with a tentative D call TRBD1 (6 bases). The DNA end lines up better with TRBJ2-7; the J call may be wrong. From germline, CDR1 is SQVTM and CDR2 ANQGSEA. This CDR3 has 14 amino acids. Written as DNA, the CDR3 is TGCAGCTTTGATACTACCGGGACACTAAATGAGCAGTACTTC. This sequence encodes CSFDTTGTLNEQYF.

This clonotype has just a few counts. The chain couples TRBV7-2 to TRBJ2-1, with 10 bases matching TRBD2. Germline lookup yields CDR1 SGHTA and CDR2 FQGNSA. The ends lost 2 bases at V and 7 bases at J; junction bases unmatched: 11. This CDR3 comprises 17 residues. CDR3 sequence reads: CASSLIQRASGGNEQFF. The DNA for the CDR3 is TGTGCCAGCAGCTTAATCCAACGGGCTAGCGGGGGTAATGAGCAGTTCTTC.

The V call is TRBV7-9, the J call TRBJ2-2; D is undetermined. The CDR3 is 19 residues long. The germline gives CDR1 SEHNR, CDR2 FQNEAQ (reference sequence). Trimming cost V 5 bases and J 3 bases, with 25 bases left between them. Here the CDR3 reads CASSHPPPLRVSDTGELFF. The CDR3 nucleotides read TGTGCCAGCAGCCATCCCCCTCCTCTCCGGGTTTCGGACACCGGGGAGCTGTTTTTT.

The table lists this clonotype with a few counts. The V call is TRBV5-1, the J call TRBJ2-7, with 7 bases aligning to TRBD1. CDR1 is SGHRS, CDR2 YFSETQ, per germline. Unmatched junction bases numbered 7, after V lost 4 bases and J lost 3 bases. The CDR3 totals 14 residues. The CDR3 coding sequence is TGCGCCAGCAGCCCTGGGACAGTAGGCTACGAGCAGTACTTC. Translated, it gives CASSPGTVGYEQYF. Full variable domain (rest looked up from reference TRBV5-1 and TRBJ2-7): KAGVTQTPRYLIKTRGQQVTLSCSPISGHRSVSWYQQTPGQGLQFLFEYFSETQRNKGNFPGRFSGRQFSNSRSEMNVSTLELGDSALYLCASSPGTVGYEQYFGPGTRLTVT.

This clonotype was seen a few times. This chain uses TRBV20-1 with TRBJ1-4, with a weak D call TRBD1 (5 bases). This CDR3 region has 17 residues. V lost 3 bases and J 8 bases, leaving 25 bases between the germline ends. Germline loops: CDR1 DFQATT, CDR2 SNEGSKA (reference sequence). CDR3 nucleotides: TGCAGTGCTAGTTTGGGGCCTCGCCTCAACCGGGGGGAAAAACTGTTTTTT. It codes for CSASLGPRLNRGEKLFF.